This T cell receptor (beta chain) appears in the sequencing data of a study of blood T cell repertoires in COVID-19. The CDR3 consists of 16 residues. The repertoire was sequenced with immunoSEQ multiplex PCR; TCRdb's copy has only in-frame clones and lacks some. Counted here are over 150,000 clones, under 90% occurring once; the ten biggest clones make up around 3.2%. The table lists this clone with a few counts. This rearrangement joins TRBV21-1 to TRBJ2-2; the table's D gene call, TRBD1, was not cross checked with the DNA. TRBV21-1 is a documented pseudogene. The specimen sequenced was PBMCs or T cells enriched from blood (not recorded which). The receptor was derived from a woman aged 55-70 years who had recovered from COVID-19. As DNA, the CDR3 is TGTGCCAGCAGCGCCGGACAGGGTAAAGACACCGGGGAGCTGTTTTTT. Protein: CASSAGQGKDTGELFF.